These T cell receptor beta chains were read from a single sample in a study of T cell responses to AZD1222 COVID-19 vaccine. Using immunoSEQ multiplex PCR, the repertoire was profiled, and TCRdb retains in-frame clones only, with some absent. The sample consists of 110,000 or so clones, roughly 86% of them appearing once. The specimen was peripheral blood, collected 28 days after the second AZD1222 dose. The source of these receptors is an adult who received the AZD1222 COVID-19 vaccine. Each CDR3 is given with its conserved first and last residue. D genes are given only for firm matches. The size field is filled for only some rows; it gives once, few, many or a size class.

CDR3: CASSLAVGQETQYF; DNA: TGTGCCAGCAGCTTGGCCGTCGGTCAAGAGACCCAGTACTTC; J: TRBJ2-5; V: TRBV5-4; D: NA; size: NA
CDR3: CASRKTRDTIYF; DNA: TGTGCCAGCAGGAAAACACGGGACACCATATATTTT; J: TRBJ1-3; V: TRBV6-5; D: NA; size: NA
CDR3: CATSTRLAGGNEQFF; DNA: TGTGCCACCAGCACCAGACTAGCGGGGGGCAATGAGCAGTTCTTC; J: TRBJ2-1; V: TRBV15; D: TRBD2; size: NA
CDR3: CASSAGTEYGGYTF; DNA: TGTGCCAGCAGCGCCGGGACTGAGTATGGTGGCTACACCTTC; J: TRBJ1-2; V: TRBV9; D: NA; size: few
CDR3: CASSAIGGAEGYTF; DNA: TGTGCCAGCAGCGCCATTGGGGGCGCTGAGGGCTACACCTTC; J: TRBJ1-2; V: TRBV11-2; D: NA; size: NA
CDR3: CASSPLMGNTDTQYF; DNA: TGTGCCAGCAGTCCCCTCATGGGGAATACAGATACGCAGTATTTT; J: TRBJ2-3; V: TRBV28; D: NA; size: NA
CDR3: CASSPIGERGEQFF; DNA: TGTGCCAGCAGCCCCATAGGAGAACGAGGTGAGCAGTTCTTC; J: TRBJ2-1; V: TRBV7-2; D: NA; size: NA
CDR3: CASSFADRGYSNQPQHF; DNA: TGTGCCAGCAGCTTCGCGGACAGGGGATATAGCAATCAGCCCCAGCATTTT; J: TRBJ1-5; V: TRBV7-2; D: TRBD1; size: NA
CDR3: CASSLDRGYEQYF; DNA: TGTGCCAGCAGCTTAGACAGGGGCTACGAGCAGTACTTC; J: TRBJ2-7; V: TRBV11-2; D: NA; size: NA
CDR3: CATSRAAATNEKLFF; DNA: TGTGCCACCAGCAGAGCGGCGGCAACTAATGAAAAACTGTTTTTT; J: TRBJ1-4; V: TRBV15; D: NA; size: NA
CDR3: CASSARSNTEAFF; DNA: TGTGCCAGCAGCGCCCGCAGTAACACTGAAGCTTTCTTT; J: TRBJ1-1; V: TRBV7-9; D: NA; size: NA